The rows below give T cell receptor beta chains drawn from one sample of a study of human T cells and chemical hapten exposure. Via MiXCR, TCRdb re-called the RACE reads, giving one row per CDR3 protein. The sample holds more than 150,000 distinct CDR3 sequences; 14% are singletons and the top ten take about 1.7%. This material consisted of whole blood, taken in connection with sensitization to the hapten diphenylcyclopropenone (DPC). These receptors were collected from a woman aged 25 to 45 with alopecia areata. Some clones in this sample may be carry-over from other donors' samples. Each CDR3 is given without its conserved first and last residue.

v_call: TRBV7-9; j_call: TRBJ1-1; cdr3_aa: ASMGQGNNEAF
v_call: TRBV28; j_call: TRBJ2-7; cdr3_aa: ASRVGRAYEQY
v_call: TRBV20-1; j_call: TRBJ2-5; cdr3_aa: SAYAASGGQETQY
v_call: TRBV11-2; j_call: TRBJ2-1; cdr3_aa: ASSLVLDPSSEQF
v_call: TRBV6-5; j_call: TRBJ2-2; cdr3_aa: ASSTGSGELF
v_call: TRBV2; j_call: TRBJ2-3; cdr3_aa: ASRLDTDTQY
v_call: TRBV2; j_call: TRBJ2-5; cdr3_aa: ASRLETQY
v_call: TRBV7-3; j_call: TRBJ2-3; cdr3_aa: ASSLTPGLNTDTQY
v_call: TRBV12-3/TRBV12-4; j_call: TRBJ1-1; cdr3_aa: ASSPGMREAF
v_call: TRBV11-2; j_call: TRBJ1-1; cdr3_aa: ASSLRVAGTEAF
v_call: TRBV6-5; j_call: TRBJ2-6; cdr3_aa: ASSSRHSGANVLT
v_call: TRBV7-9; j_call: TRBJ1-1; cdr3_aa: ASSFGTGGLDEAF
v_call: TRBV4-1; j_call: TRBJ2-6; cdr3_aa: ASSQVQGVPPRSGANVLT
v_call: TRBV20-1; j_call: TRBJ2-7; cdr3_aa: SPTIGTSEEQY
v_call: TRBV5-1; j_call: TRBJ1-6; cdr3_aa: ASSPNAGQGNSPLH
v_call: TRBV4-3; j_call: TRBJ2-1; cdr3_aa: ASSQGLRQGGNEQF
v_call: TRBV7-4; j_call: TRBJ2-5; cdr3_aa: ASSQQGPPLETQY
v_call: TRBV23-1; j_call: TRBJ1-5; cdr3_aa: ASSQLKGQGRGPQH
v_call: TRBV4-3; j_call: TRBJ2-7; cdr3_aa: ASSQDFGQDYEQY
v_call: TRBV28; j_call: TRBJ2-6; cdr3_aa: ASSGANVLT
v_call: TRBV20-1; j_call: TRBJ1-2; cdr3_aa: SARYGGSHLGYT
v_call: TRBV28; j_call: TRBJ2-5; cdr3_aa: ASSLKQGAGTQY
v_call: TRBV28; j_call: TRBJ2-7; cdr3_aa: ASSPLSDLKAYEQY
v_call: TRBV6-1; j_call: TRBJ2-7; cdr3_aa: ASSQTYATYEQY
v_call: TRBV4-1; j_call: TRBJ2-2; cdr3_aa: ASSLREHTGELF
v_call: TRBV5-1; j_call: TRBJ1-5; cdr3_aa: ASSPGQGGQPQH
v_call: TRBV7-2; j_call: TRBJ2-2; cdr3_aa: ASSFGQFTGELF
v_call: TRBV2; j_call: TRBJ1-4; cdr3_aa: ASSGTGGTNEKLF
v_call: TRBV6-2/TRBV6-3; j_call: TRBJ2-2; cdr3_aa: ASTLGQVPGELF
v_call: TRBV28; j_call: TRBJ1-2; cdr3_aa: ATWDRGGLAYGYT
v_call: TRBV2; j_call: TRBJ2-4; cdr3_aa: ASSPGRENIQY
v_call: TRBV5-5; j_call: TRBJ2-7; cdr3_aa: ASSKAPTYEQY
v_call: TRBV4-2; j_call: TRBJ2-3; cdr3_aa: ASSQGTRLEPQADTQY
v_call: TRBV12-3/TRBV12-4; j_call: TRBJ1-2; cdr3_aa: ASSFFRAGNYGYT
v_call: TRBV28; j_call: TRBJ2-3; cdr3_aa: ASTLAQFTDTQY
v_call: TRBV7-2; j_call: TRBJ2-3; cdr3_aa: ASRTYVEDTQY
v_call: TRBV10-3; j_call: TRBJ2-3; cdr3_aa: AISQEGDTQY
v_call: TRBV7-2; j_call: TRBJ1-4; cdr3_aa: ASSAGQITTNEKLF
v_call: TRBV4-1; j_call: TRBJ1-5; cdr3_aa: ASSAYGERLPQH
v_call: TRBV14; j_call: TRBJ2-5; cdr3_aa: ASRGPQYGTQY
v_call: TRBV4-3; j_call: TRBJ2-6; cdr3_aa: ASSQELGTGTGNSGANVLT
v_call: TRBV4-2; j_call: TRBJ2-7; cdr3_aa: ASSRSEGYEQY
v_call: TRBV7-3; j_call: TRBJ1-1; cdr3_aa: ASSKQGNTEAF
v_call: TRBV27; j_call: TRBJ2-7; cdr3_aa: ASSAPGTARYEQY
v_call: TRBV6-6; j_call: TRBJ1-1; cdr3_aa: ASRLQGRTEAF
v_call: TRBV7-3; j_call: TRBJ2-5; cdr3_aa: ASSLSSDGTQY
v_call: TRBV28; j_call: TRBJ2-4; cdr3_aa: ASSPHVALAKNIQY
v_call: TRBV4-1; j_call: TRBJ2-6; cdr3_aa: ASSQGIRQASGANVLT
v_call: TRBV9; j_call: TRBJ2-7; cdr3_aa: ASSPGGDEQY
v_call: TRBV28; j_call: TRBJ1-4; cdr3_aa: ASTDSWNEKLF
v_call: TRBV7-2; j_call: TRBJ2-3; cdr3_aa: ASSLAAASTDTQY
v_call: TRBV11-2; j_call: TRBJ2-3; cdr3_aa: ASSPTRRPSTDTQY
v_call: TRBV5-6; j_call: TRBJ1-2; cdr3_aa: ASTSTLRYGYT